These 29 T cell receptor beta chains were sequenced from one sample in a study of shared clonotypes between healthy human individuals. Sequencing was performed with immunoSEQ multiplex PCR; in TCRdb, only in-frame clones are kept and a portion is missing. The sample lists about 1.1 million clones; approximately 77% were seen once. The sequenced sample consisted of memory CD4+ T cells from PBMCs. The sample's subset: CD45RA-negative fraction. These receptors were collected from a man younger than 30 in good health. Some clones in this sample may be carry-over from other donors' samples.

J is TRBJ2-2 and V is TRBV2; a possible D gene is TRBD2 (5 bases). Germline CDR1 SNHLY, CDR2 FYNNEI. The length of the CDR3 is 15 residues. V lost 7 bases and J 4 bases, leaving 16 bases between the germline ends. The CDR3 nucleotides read TGTGCCAGCATCAAGACGGGAACGGGCACCGGGGAGCTGTTTTTT. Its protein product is CASIKTGTGTGELFF. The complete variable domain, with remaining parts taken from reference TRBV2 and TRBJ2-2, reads EPEVTQTPSHQVTQMGQEVILRCVPISNHLYFYWYRQILGQKVEFLVSFYNNEISEKSEIFDDQFSVERPDGSNFTLKIRSTKLEDSAMYFCASIKTGTGTGELFFGEGSRLTVL.

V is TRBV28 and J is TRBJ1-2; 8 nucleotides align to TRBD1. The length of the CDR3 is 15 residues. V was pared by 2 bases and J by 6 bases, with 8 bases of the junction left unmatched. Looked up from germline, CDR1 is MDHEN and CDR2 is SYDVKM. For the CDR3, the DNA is TGTGCCAGCAGTTTAACCCAGGGGGCGTCTAATGGCTACACCTTC. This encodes CASSLTQGASNGYTF.

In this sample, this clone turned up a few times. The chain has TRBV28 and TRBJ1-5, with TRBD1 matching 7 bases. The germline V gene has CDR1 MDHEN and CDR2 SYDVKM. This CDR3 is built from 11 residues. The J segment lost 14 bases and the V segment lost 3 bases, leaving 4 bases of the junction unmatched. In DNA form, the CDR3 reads TGTGCCAGCAGTTTGGAGGGGGCCAAGCATTTT. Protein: CASSLEGAKHF.

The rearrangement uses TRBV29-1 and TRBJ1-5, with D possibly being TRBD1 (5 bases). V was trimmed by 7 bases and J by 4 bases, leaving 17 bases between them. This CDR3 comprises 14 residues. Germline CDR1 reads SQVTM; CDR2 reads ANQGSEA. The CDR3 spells CSATTETENQPQHF. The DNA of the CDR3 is TGCAGCGCCACAACGGAGACAGAAAATCAGCCCCAGCATTTT. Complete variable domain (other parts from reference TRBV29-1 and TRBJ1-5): SAVISQKPSRDICQRGTSLTIQCQVDSQVTMMFWYRQQPGQSLTLIATANQGSEATYESGFVIDKFPISRPNLTFSTLTVSNMSPEDSSIYLCSATTETENQPQHFGDGTRLSIL.

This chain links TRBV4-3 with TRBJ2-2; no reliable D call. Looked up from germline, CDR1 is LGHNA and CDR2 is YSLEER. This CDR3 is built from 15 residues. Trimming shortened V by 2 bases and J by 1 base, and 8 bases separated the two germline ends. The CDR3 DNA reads TGCGCCAGCAGCCAAAACTCGGTGAACACCGGGGAGCTGTTTTTT. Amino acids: CASSQNSVNTGELFF.

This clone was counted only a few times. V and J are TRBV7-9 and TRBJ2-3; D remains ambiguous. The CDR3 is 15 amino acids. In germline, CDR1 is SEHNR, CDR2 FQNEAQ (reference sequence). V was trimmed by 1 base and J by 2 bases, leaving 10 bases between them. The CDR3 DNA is TGTGCCAGCAGCTTAGGAAGACGGGCCACAGATACGCAGTATTTT. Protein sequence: CASSLGRRATDTQYF.

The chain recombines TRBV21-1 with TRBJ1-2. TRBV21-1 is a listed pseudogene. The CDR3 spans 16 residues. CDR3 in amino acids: CASSSPLGGGVNGYTF. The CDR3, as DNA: TGTGCCAGCAGCTCTCCCCTTGGGGGGGGCGTCAATGGCTACACCTTC.

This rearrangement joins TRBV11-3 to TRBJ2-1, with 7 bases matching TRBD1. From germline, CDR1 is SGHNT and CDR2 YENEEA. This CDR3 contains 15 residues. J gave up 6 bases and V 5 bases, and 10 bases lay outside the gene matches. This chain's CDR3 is CASSGKGQLGNEQFF. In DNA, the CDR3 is TGTGCCAGCAGCGGGAAGGGACAGCTGGGCAATGAGCAGTTCTTC.

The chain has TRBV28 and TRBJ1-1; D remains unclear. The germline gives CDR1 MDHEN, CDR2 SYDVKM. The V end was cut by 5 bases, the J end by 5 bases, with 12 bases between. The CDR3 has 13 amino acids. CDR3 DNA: TGTGCCAGCAGTGGTGGGCAGCTAACTGAAGCTTTCTTT. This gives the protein CASSGGQLTEAFF.

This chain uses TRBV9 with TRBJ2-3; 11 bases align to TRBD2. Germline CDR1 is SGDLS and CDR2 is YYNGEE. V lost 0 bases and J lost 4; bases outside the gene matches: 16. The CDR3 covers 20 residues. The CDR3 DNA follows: TGTGCCAGCAGCGTAGTTGGGATAGCGGGAGGGGACCTTGGCGCAGATACGCAGTATTTT. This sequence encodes CASSVVGIAGGDLGADTQYF.

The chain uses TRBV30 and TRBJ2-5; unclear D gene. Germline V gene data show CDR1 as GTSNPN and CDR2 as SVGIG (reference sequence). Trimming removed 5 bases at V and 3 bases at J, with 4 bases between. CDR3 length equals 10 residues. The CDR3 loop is CAWGEETQYF. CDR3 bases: TGTGCCTGGGGAGAAGAGACCCAGTACTTC.

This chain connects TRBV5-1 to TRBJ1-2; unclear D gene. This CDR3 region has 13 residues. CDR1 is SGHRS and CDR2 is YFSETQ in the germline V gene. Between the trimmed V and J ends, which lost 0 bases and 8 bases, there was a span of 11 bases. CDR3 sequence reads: CASSLGGQRGYTF. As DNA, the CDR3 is TGCGCCAGCAGCTTGGGCGGCCAAAGGGGCTACACCTTC.

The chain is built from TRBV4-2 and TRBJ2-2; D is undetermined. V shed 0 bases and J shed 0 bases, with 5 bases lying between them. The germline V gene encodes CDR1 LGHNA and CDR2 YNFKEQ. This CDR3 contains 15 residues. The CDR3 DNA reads TGTGCCAGCAGCCAAGATCAGGCGAACACCGGGGAGCTGTTTTTT. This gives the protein CASSQDQANTGELFF.

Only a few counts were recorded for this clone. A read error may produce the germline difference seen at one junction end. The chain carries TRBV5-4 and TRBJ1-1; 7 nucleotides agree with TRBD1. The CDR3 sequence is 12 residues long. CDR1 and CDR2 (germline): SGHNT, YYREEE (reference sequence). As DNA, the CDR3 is TGTGCCAGCAACTTACGGGACAGACCCTTGGTCTTT. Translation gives CASNLRDRPLVF. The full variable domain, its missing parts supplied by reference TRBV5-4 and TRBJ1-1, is ETGVTQSPTHLIKTRGQQVTLRCSSQSGHNTVSWYQQALGQGPQFIFQYYREEENGRGNFPPRFSGLQFPNYSSELNVNALELDDSALYLCASNLRDRPLVFGQGTRLTVV.

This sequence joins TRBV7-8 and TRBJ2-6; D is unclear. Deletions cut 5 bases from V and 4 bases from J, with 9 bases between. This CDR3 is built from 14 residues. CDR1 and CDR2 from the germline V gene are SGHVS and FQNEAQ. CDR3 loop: CASSALRGANVLTF. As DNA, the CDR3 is TGTGCCAGCAGCGCCCTCCGGGGGGCCAACGTCCTGACTTTC.

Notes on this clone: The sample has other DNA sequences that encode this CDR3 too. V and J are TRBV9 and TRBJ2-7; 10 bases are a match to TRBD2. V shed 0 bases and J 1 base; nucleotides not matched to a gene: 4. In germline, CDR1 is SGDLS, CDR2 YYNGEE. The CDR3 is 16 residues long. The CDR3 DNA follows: TGTGCCAGCAGCGTAGGTCTAGCGGGGGATTCCTACGAGCAGTACTTC. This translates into CASSVGLAGDSYEQYF.

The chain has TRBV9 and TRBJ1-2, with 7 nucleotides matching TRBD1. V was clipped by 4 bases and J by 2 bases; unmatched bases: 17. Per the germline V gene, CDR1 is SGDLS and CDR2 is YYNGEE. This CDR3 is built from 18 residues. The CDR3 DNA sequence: TGTGCCAGCAGCCAGACCGTGACGACGGGACAGTGGAACTATGGCTACACCTTC. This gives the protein CASSQTVTTGQWNYGYTF. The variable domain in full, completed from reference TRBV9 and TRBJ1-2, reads DSGVTQTPKHLITATGQRVTLRCSPRSGDLSVYWYQQSLDQGLQFLIQYYNGEERAKGNILERFSAQQFPDLHSELNLSSLELGDSALYFCASSQTVTTGQWNYGYTFGSGTRLTVV.

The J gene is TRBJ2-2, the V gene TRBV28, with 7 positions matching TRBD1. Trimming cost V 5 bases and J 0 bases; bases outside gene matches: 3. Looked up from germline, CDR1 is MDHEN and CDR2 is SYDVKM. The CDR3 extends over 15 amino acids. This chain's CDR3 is CASSRQGSNTGELFF. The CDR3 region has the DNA TGTGCCAGCAGTAGACAGGGATCGAACACCGGGGAGCTGTTTTTT.

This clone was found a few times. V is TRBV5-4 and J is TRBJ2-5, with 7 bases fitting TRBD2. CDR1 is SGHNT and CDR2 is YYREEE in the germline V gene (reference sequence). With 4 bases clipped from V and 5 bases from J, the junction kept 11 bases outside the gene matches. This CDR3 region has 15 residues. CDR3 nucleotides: TGTGCCAGCAGCCTCGGGGGGAGTAAGGGGGAGACCCAGTACTTC. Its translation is CASSLGGSKGETQYF.

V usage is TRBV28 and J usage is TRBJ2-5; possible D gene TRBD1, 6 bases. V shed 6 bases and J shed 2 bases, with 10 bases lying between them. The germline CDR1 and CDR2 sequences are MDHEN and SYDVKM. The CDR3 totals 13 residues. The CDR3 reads CASRRDTQETQYF. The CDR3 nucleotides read TGTGCCAGCAGAAGGGACACTCAAGAGACCCAGTACTTC.

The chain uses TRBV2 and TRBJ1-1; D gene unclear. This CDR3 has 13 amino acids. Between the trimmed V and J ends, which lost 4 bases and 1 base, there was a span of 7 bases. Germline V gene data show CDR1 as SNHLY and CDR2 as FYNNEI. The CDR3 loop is CASSGPENTEAFF. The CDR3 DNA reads TGTGCCAGCAGTGGACCAGAGAACACTGAAGCTTTCTTT.

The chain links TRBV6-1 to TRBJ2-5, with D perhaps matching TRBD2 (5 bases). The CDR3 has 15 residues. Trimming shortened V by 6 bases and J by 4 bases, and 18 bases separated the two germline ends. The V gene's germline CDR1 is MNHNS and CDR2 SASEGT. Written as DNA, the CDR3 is TGTGCCAGCAGGAGGGCGAGTGGAGGTTTAGAGACCCAGTACTTC. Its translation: CASRRASGGLETQYF.

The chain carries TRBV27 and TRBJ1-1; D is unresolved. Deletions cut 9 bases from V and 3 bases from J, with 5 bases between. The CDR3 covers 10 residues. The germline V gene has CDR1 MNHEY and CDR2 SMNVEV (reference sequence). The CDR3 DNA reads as TGTGCCAGATCTGACACTGAAGCTTTCTTT. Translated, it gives CARSDTEAFF.

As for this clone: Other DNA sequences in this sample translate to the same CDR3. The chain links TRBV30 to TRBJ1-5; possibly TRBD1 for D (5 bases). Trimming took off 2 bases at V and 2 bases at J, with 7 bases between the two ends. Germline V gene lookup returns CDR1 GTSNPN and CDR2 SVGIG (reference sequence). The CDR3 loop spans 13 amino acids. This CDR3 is CAWSPGGNQPQHF. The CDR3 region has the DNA TGTGCCTGGAGTCCGGGGGGCAATCAGCCCCAGCATTTT.

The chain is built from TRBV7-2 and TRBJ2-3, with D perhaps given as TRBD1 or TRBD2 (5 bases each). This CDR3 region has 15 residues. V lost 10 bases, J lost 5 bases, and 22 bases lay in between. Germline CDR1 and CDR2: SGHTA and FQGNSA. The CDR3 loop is CATKILGALRDTQYF. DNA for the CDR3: TGTGCCACCAAAATCCTCGGGGCCCTTAGAGATACGCAGTATTTT.

CDR3 sequence (DNA): TGCAGCGTTGATGCCCGGGACAGGGGCTCCTACAATGAGCAGTTCTTC. Amino acids: CSVDARDRGSYNEQFF. The rearrangement uses TRBV29-1 and TRBJ2-1; 10 bases are shared with TRBD1. This CDR3 contains 16 residues. V dropped 3 bases and J dropped 0; count of bases not matched to a gene: 5. Germline V gives CDR1 SQVTM, CDR2 ANQGSEA.

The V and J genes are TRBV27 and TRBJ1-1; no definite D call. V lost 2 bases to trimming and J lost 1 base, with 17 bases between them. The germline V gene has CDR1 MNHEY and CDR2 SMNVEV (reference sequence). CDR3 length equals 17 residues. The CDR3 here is CASSLKIGPGGNTEAFF. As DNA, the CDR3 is TGTGCCAGCAGTTTAAAAATTGGGCCTGGAGGGAACACTGAAGCTTTCTTT.

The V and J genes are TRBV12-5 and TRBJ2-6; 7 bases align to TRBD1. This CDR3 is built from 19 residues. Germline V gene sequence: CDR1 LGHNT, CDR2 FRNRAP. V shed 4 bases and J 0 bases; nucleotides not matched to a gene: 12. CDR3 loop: CASGSHSGTESSGANVLTF. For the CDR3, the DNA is TGTGCTAGTGGTTCTCACTCCGGGACAGAGAGCTCTGGGGCCAACGTCCTGACTTTC.

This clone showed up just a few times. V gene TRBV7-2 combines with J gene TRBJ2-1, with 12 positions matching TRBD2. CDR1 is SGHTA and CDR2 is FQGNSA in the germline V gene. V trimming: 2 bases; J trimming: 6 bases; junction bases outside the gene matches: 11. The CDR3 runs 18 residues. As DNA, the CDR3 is TGTGCCAGCAGCTTACCTCGGACTAGCGGGATTGGGATCAATGAGCAGTTCTTC. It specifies CASSLPRTSGIGINEQFF.